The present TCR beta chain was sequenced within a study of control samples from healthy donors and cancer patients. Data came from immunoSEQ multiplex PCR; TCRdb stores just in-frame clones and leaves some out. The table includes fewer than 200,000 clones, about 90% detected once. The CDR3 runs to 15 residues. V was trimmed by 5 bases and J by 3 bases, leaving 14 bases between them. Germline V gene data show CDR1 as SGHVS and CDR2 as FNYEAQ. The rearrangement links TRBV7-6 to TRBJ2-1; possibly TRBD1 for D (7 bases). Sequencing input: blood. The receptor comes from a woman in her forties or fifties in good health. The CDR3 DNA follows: TGTGCCAGCAGCCTGGGGGGACAGTTCTACAATGAGCAGTTCTTC. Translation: CASSLGGQFYNEQFF.